This T cell receptor (beta chain) originates from a study of early stage breast cancer tumors. Background on the study: Under 10 ER+/PR+/HER2- tumors were invasive ductal; a few were invasive lobular.

The method was immunoSEQ multiplex PCR; TCRdb's version includes in-frame clones alone and lacks a portion of them. The sample lists 25,000 to 35,000 clones, almost 75% occurring once. Germline trimming cut 1 base from V and 0 bases from J; bases unmatched to any gene: 6. From germline, CDR1 is SGDLS and CDR2 YYNGEE. This CDR3 comprises 17 residues. Sequenced: blood. This sequence was found in a person aged 35 to 50 with breast cancer. The chain combines TRBV9 with TRBJ2-2, with 7 bases that match TRBD1. CDR3 loop: CASSVLSGQPNTGELFF. As DNA, the CDR3 is TGTGCCAGCAGCGTATTATCGGGACAGCCGAACACCGGGGAGCTGTTTTTT.